This is a list of T cell receptor beta chains from one sample in a study of shared clonotypes between healthy human individuals. Some clones are missing from TCRdb's copy, which holds only in-frame ones; the method was immunoSEQ multiplex PCR. The table has about 2,100,000 clones, about 93% seen once; the top ten hold approximately 1.7%. Sequenced input: naive CD8+ T cells from PBMCs. These receptors were obtained from a man between 18 and 35 years old in good health. Some clones in this sample may be carry-over from other donors' samples. Each CDR3 is given with its conserved first and last residue. The order of the fields is J gene, D gene, clone size, V gene, CDR3 DNA, CDR3 protein. D genes are given only for firm matches. Not all rows give a size; the values are once, few, many and, for expanded clones, a class.

J gene: TRBJ2-5
D gene: TRBD1
clone size: NA
V gene: TRBV28
CDR3 DNA: TGTGCCAGCAGTTCAGGGACAGGGGGAGTTGAGACCCAGTACTTC
CDR3 protein: CASSSGTGGVETQYF

J gene: TRBJ2-7
D gene: TRBD2
clone size: NA
V gene: TRBV30
CDR3 DNA: TGTGCCTGGAGAAAGGGACTAGTTAAGCACTTC
CDR3 protein: CAWRKGLVKHF

J gene: TRBJ2-7
D gene: NA
clone size: NA
V gene: TRBV6-1
CDR3 DNA: TGTGCCAGCAGTGAAGCTGAGGGGACCAGGGAGCAGTACTTC
CDR3 protein: CASSEAEGTREQYF

J gene: TRBJ1-5
D gene: NA
clone size: NA
V gene: TRBV9
CDR3 DNA: TGTGCCAGCAGCGCCAGGGGAATGGGCCAGCCCCAGCATTTT
CDR3 protein: CASSARGMGQPQHF

J gene: TRBJ1-1
D gene: NA
clone size: NA
V gene: TRBV27
CDR3 DNA: TGTGCCAGCAGTGGGCAGGGACCGAACACTGAAGCTTTCTTT
CDR3 protein: CASSGQGPNTEAFF

J gene: TRBJ2-3
D gene: TRBD2
clone size: NA
V gene: TRBV15
CDR3 DNA: TGTGCCTCCGGGGGGGACCCAGATACGCAGTATTTT
CDR3 protein: CASGGDPDTQYF

J gene: TRBJ2-1
D gene: NA
clone size: once
V gene: TRBV28
CDR3 DNA: TGTGCCAGCAGTCCCACTAGTCCTTACAATGAGCAGTTCTTC
CDR3 protein: CASSPTSPYNEQFF

J gene: TRBJ2-7
D gene: NA
clone size: NA
V gene: TRBV7-9
CDR3 DNA: TGTGCCAGCAGCTCTCCATCTTGGCGGTTCGCCTACGAGCAGTACTTC
CDR3 protein: CASSSPSWRFAYEQYF

J gene: TRBJ1-4
D gene: NA
clone size: NA
V gene: TRBV7-9
CDR3 DNA: TGTGCCAGCAGCCCCCGGATGGGGCGTGAAAAACTGTTTTTT
CDR3 protein: CASSPRMGREKLFF

J gene: TRBJ1-1
D gene: NA
clone size: NA
V gene: TRBV27
CDR3 DNA: TGTGCCAGCCACGGGGGCGGGAACACTGAAGCTTTCTTT
CDR3 protein: CASHGGGNTEAFF

J gene: TRBJ2-2
D gene: NA
clone size: NA
V gene: TRBV10-3
CDR3 DNA: TGTGCCATCAGTGGCGGGAACACCGGGGAGCTGTTTTTT
CDR3 protein: CAISGGNTGELFF

J gene: TRBJ2-1
D gene: NA
clone size: NA
V gene: TRBV6-6
CDR3 DNA: TGTGCCAGCACCCCCAGACGGGACTCCGTCTACAATGAGCAGTTCTTC
CDR3 protein: CASTPRRDSVYNEQFF

J gene: TRBJ2-5
D gene: NA
clone size: NA
V gene: TRBV27
CDR3 DNA: TGTGCCAGCAGTTTAAGGGGATCCCAAGAGACCCAGTACTTC
CDR3 protein: CASSLRGSQETQYF

J gene: TRBJ1-2
D gene: NA
clone size: once
V gene: TRBV12-5
CDR3 DNA: TGTGCTAGTGGTTGGGGACACGGCACTTATGGCTACACCTTC
CDR3 protein: CASGWGHGTYGYTF

J gene: TRBJ2-7
D gene: TRBD2
clone size: NA
V gene: TRBV2
CDR3 DNA: TGTGCCAGCAGTGATGGGCCTAGCGGAAATGTCGAGCAGTACTTC
CDR3 protein: CASSDGPSGNVEQYF

J gene: TRBJ2-2
D gene: TRBD1
clone size: NA
V gene: TRBV7-9
CDR3 DNA: TGTGCCAGCAGCTTCTCCTCAGGGGGCGCAGGGACCGGGGAGCTGTTTTTT
CDR3 protein: CASSFSSGGAGTGELFF

J gene: TRBJ2-2
D gene: TRBD2
clone size: NA
V gene: TRBV2
CDR3 DNA: TGTGCCAGCATCCAGGGACTAGCGGGAGGGCCGTTCACCGGGGAGCTGTTTTTT
CDR3 protein: CASIQGLAGGPFTGELFF

J gene: TRBJ2-7
D gene: TRBD2
clone size: NA
V gene: TRBV4-2
CDR3 DNA: TGTGCCAGCAGCCACGGACTAGCGGGAGGACTCGACTACGAGCAGTACTTC
CDR3 protein: CASSHGLAGGLDYEQYF

J gene: TRBJ1-2
D gene: NA
clone size: NA
V gene: TRBV9
CDR3 DNA: TGTGCCAGCAGCGTAGCCGGGGGCAACTATGGCTACACCTTC
CDR3 protein: CASSVAGGNYGYTF

J gene: TRBJ2-7
D gene: TRBD2
clone size: NA
V gene: TRBV5-1
CDR3 DNA: TGCGCCAGCAGCTTGGAAGGGACTAGTCTAGACGAGCAGTACTTC
CDR3 protein: CASSLEGTSLDEQYF

J gene: TRBJ2-7
D gene: NA
clone size: NA
V gene: TRBV7-6
CDR3 DNA: TGTGCCAGCAGCTTAGGGCACGGAATCGACGAGCAGTACTTC
CDR3 protein: CASSLGHGIDEQYF

J gene: TRBJ1-3
D gene: NA
clone size: NA
V gene: TRBV6-1
CDR3 DNA: TGTGCCAGCAGTGAAAGGGGGTTGTCTGGAAACACCATATATTTT
CDR3 protein: CASSERGLSGNTIYF

J gene: TRBJ2-1
D gene: TRBD2
clone size: NA
V gene: TRBV7-9
CDR3 DNA: TGTGCCAGCAGCTTACGACTAGCGGCGACGAATGAGCAGTTCTTC
CDR3 protein: CASSLRLAATNEQFF

J gene: TRBJ2-7
D gene: NA
clone size: NA
V gene: TRBV4-3
CDR3 DNA: TGCGCCAGCAGCCAAGATGAGGGGGTAGGGAGGTACGAGCAGTACTTC
CDR3 protein: CASSQDEGVGRYEQYF

J gene: TRBJ2-7
D gene: NA
clone size: NA
V gene: TRBV28
CDR3 DNA: TGTGCCAGCAGTTTAGGGGGGCACACCTACGAGCAGTACTTC
CDR3 protein: CASSLGGHTYEQYF

J gene: TRBJ1-5
D gene: NA
clone size: NA
V gene: TRBV19
CDR3 DNA: TGTGCCAGTAGTATCAGGGACGGCAATCAGCCCCAGCATTTT
CDR3 protein: CASSIRDGNQPQHF

J gene: TRBJ2-7
D gene: NA
clone size: NA
V gene: TRBV6-5
CDR3 DNA: TGTGCCAGCAGGACCTCCCGGAGGTCCTACGAGCAGTACTTC
CDR3 protein: CASRTSRRSYEQYF

J gene: TRBJ2-7
D gene: TRBD2
clone size: NA
V gene: TRBV6-5
CDR3 DNA: TGTGCCAGCAGTTATATACCAGCGGGAGAGTACGAGCAGTACTTC
CDR3 protein: CASSYIPAGEYEQYF

J gene: TRBJ2-7
D gene: NA
clone size: NA
V gene: TRBV27
CDR3 DNA: TGTGCCAGCGGGACGGGAGCCTACGAGCAGTACTTC
CDR3 protein: CASGTGAYEQYF

J gene: TRBJ2-7
D gene: NA
clone size: NA
V gene: TRBV29-1
CDR3 DNA: TGCAGCCATGCCCTTGGCCCGGGCGACGAGCAGTACTTC
CDR3 protein: CSHALGPGDEQYF

J gene: TRBJ2-7
D gene: NA
clone size: NA
V gene: TRBV10-2
CDR3 DNA: TGCGCCAGCAGTGCCCTCTACGAGCAGTACTTC
CDR3 protein: CASSALYEQYF

J gene: TRBJ1-2
D gene: NA
clone size: NA
V gene: TRBV16
CDR3 DNA: TGTGCCAGCAGCCAATCGCAACAGGAGCCTGGTGAGGGCTACACCTTC
CDR3 protein: CASSQSQQEPGEGYTF

J gene: TRBJ2-7
D gene: NA
clone size: NA
V gene: TRBV7-9
CDR3 DNA: TGTGCCAGCAGCTTAGTGCGGGGAGGCTACGAGCAGTACTTC
CDR3 protein: CASSLVRGGYEQYF

J gene: TRBJ1-1
D gene: NA
clone size: NA
V gene: TRBV19
CDR3 DNA: TGTGCCAGTGCCCGGGACGGGGATTATAATGTCGTCACTGAAGCTTTCTTT
CDR3 protein: CASARDGDYNVVTEAFF

J gene: TRBJ2-5
D gene: TRBD1
clone size: NA
V gene: TRBV9
CDR3 DNA: TGTGCCAGCAGCGTAGGGGAGAGGCAGGGGGCAGAGACCCAGTACTTC
CDR3 protein: CASSVGERQGAETQYF

J gene: TRBJ1-5
D gene: NA
clone size: few
V gene: TRBV25-1
CDR3 DNA: TGTGCCAGCAGTGAATCCTGGGCTCAGCCCCAGCATTTT
CDR3 protein: CASSESWAQPQHF

J gene: TRBJ2-7
D gene: TRBD1
clone size: once
V gene: TRBV7-3
CDR3 DNA: TGTGCCAGCAGCTTAATACAGGGGCCCTTAAACGAGCAGTACTTC
CDR3 protein: CASSLIQGPLNEQYF

J gene: TRBJ2-7
D gene: TRBD1
clone size: NA
V gene: TRBV25-1
CDR3 DNA: TGTGCCAGCAGTGCAATCCAGGGGGTAAGAGAGCAGTACTTC
CDR3 protein: CASSAIQGVREQYF